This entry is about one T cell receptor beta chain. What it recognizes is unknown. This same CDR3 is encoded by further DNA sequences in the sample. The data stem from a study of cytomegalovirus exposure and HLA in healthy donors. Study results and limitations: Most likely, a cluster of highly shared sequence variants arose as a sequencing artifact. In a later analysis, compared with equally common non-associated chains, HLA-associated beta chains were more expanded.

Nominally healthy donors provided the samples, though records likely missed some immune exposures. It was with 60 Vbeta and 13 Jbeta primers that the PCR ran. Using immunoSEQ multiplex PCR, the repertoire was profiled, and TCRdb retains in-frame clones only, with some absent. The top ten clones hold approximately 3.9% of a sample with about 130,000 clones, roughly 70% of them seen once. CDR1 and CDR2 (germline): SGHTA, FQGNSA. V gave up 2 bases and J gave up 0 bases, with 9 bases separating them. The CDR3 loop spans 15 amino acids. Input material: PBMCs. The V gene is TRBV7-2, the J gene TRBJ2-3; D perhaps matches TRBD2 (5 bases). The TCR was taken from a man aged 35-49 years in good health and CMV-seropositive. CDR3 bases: TGTGCCAGCAGCTTAAACAGCGGAAGCACAGATACGCAGTATTTT. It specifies CASSLNSGSTDTQYF.